This T cell receptor (beta chain) was identified during a study of T-cell memory formation after mild COVID-19 (dated by TCRdb to 2020 to 2023). About the investigation overall: TCR sequence clusters from the two donors were found to be largely donor specific. Two young, previously healthy adult volunteers, one female and one male, were included in the cohort. Longitudinal TCRalpha and TCRbeta repertoire sequencing tracked T-cell clones expanding and contracting after mild COVID-19 in two donors.

The CDR3 measures 13 amino acids from cysteine to phenylalanine. Only the CDR3 DNA is retained, 39 bases long and in frame from the first base. V gives up 6 bases and J gives up 7 bases, and the segment between their germline ends measures 15 bases. The germline V gene supplies CDR1 KGHSH and CDR2 LQKENI. Study-level results and caveats: The study covered only two mild cases, and larger cohorts including severe cases with pre-infection samples were considered necessary. SARS-CoV-2 specificity of the second-wave clones peaking on day 37 was not confirmed. Some responding clones were detected in pre-infection memory, suggesting pre-existing cross-reactive memory T cells joined the SARS-CoV-2 response. Clones contracting from day 15 to 85 had balanced CD4/CD8 phenotypes, while a second wave expanding from day 15 to 37 was biased towards CD4+. Contracting CD4+ clones were found mainly in CM and EM memory subsets, while CD8+ clones were enriched in EMRA.

Ficoll-Paque density gradient centrifugation was used to isolate PBMCs. Comment on this clonotype: Its antigen target is currently unknown. Base qualities are not provided; no much larger clone lies one nucleotide away.

The sequencer listed for this sample is Illumina NovaSeq 6000. TCRalpha and TCRbeta cDNA libraries were constructed by 5'RACE with constant-segment primers, with sample barcodes and unique molecular identifiers being introduced. Trizol reagent was used to extract RNA from every sample. Amplification of the libraries took two PCR steps, and the second step added a second sample barcode plus Illumina TruSeq adapters. Sequencing of libraries was performed on an Illumina NovaSeq with 2 x 150 bp paired-end reads. In the authors' own workflow: The reads were demultiplexed and collapsed into UMI-guided consensus sequences using migec v1.2.7. Using mixcr v2.1.11, UMI consensuses were aligned to TRA and TRB V and J templates and then assembled into clonotypes. Clonotypes were classified as expanded or contracted when called significant by both edgeR and NoisET, with noise models trained on biological replicates. For edgeR calls, the cutoffs were a false discovery rate-adjusted p below 0.01 and a log2 fold-change threshold of 1. As an exploratory analysis of dynamics, max-normalized trajectories of the 1000 most abundant clonotypes were examined with PCA combined with hierarchical clustering. Separately sequenced CD4+ and CD8+ repertoires were used to assign a CD4 or CD8 phenotype to each responding clone. The public reads were run again by TCRdb, first through fastp at Q25 and then through MiXCR, and only productive beta chains were kept. Identical CDR3 proteins give one entry, which carries the most common genes and DNA. Clone size and V and J calls follow TCRdb, not the original study. The table for this sample lists roughly 450,000 distinct CDR3 sequences; about a sixth of them were counted only once. Clones ranked in the top ten supply about a fifth of the sample.

The sample consisted of PBMCs or a T cell subset sorted from them (not recorded which). The chain couples TRBV18 to TRBJ1-2; a confident D gene designation cannot be given. The source of this sequence is a young man who had mild COVID-19 (a few samples of this study predate the infection). The sample titles of this study are shuffled in the database, so cell type and time point are left out; the donor was told from shared clones. Read as DNA, the sequence is TGTGCCAGCTCGGGAGATTATTTTTCTGGCTACACCTTC. The encoded protein is CASSGDYFSGYTF.